The rows below give T cell receptor beta chains drawn from one sample of a study of T-cell memory formation after mild COVID-19. MiXCR was run by TCRdb on the 5' RACE reads, yielding one entry per CDR3 protein. The repertoire holds a few hundred thousand distinct CDR3 sequences, 25% to 30% seen once, with about 14% in the top ten. Sequencing was performed on PBMCs or a T cell subset sorted from them (not recorded which). Source of these receptors: an adult woman who had mild COVID-19 (a few samples of this study predate the infection). Cell type and time point are not known. CDR3s include the opening cysteine and the closing phenylalanine or tryptophan. A D gene is named only where the DNA matches it firmly. The size of a clone is reported for some rows only, either as once, few or many, or as a class for expanded clones.

abundance	v_gene	j_gene	d_gene	CDR3aa	CDR3nt
-	TRBV4-1	TRBJ2-5	-	CASSQGTGPGAQYF	TGCGCCAGCAGCCAAGGGACAGGCCCGGGGGCCCAGTACTTC
few	TRBV6-6	TRBJ2-6	TRBD1	CASSGGQGVGTGANVLTF	TGTGCCAGCAGTGGCGGACAGGGGGTTGGTACTGGGGCCAACGTCCTGACTTTC
-	TRBV7-9	TRBJ2-1	TRBD1	CASRSRVRDREDNEQFF	TGTGCCAGCAGATCCCGGGTCAGGGACAGGGAAGACAATGAGCAGTTCTTC
-	TRBV7-6	TRBJ2-2	-	CASSARSLANTGELFF	TGTGCCAGCAGCGCGCGTAGTCTTGCCAACACCGGGGAGCTGTTTTTT
-	TRBV20-1	TRBJ2-2	TRBD1	CSARDTRQGSTGELFF	TGCAGTGCTAGGGACACAAGACAGGGTAGTACCGGGGAGCTGTTTTTT
few	TRBV29-1	TRBJ2-3	-	CSVSQRQRTDTQYF	TGCAGCGTTTCTCAGCGACAGAGGACAGATACGCAGTATTTT
many	TRBV7-6	TRBJ1-5	-	CASSRDINQPQHF	TGTGCCAGCAGCCGGGACATTAATCAGCCCCAGCATTTT
few	TRBV9	TRBJ2-1	TRBD2	CASSVGWLAGGGDEQFF	TGTGCCAGCAGCGTAGGATGGCTAGCGGGAGGTGGGGATGAGCAGTTCTTC
few	TRBV7-2	TRBJ2-5	-	CASSSWGAETQYF	TGTGCCAGCAGCTCTTGGGGGGCGGAGACCCAGTACTTC
-	TRBV4-1	TRBJ2-7	-	CASSQASGDYEQYF	TGCGCCAGCAGCCAAGCCTCGGGGGACTACGAGCAGTACTTC
few	TRBV3-1	TRBJ2-1	-	CASRLGGNEQFF	TGTGCCAGCAGACTTGGGGGGAATGAGCAGTTCTTC
-	TRBV7-7	TRBJ1-1	TRBD1	CASSSRQGAGNTEAFF	TGTGCTAGCAGCTCGCGACAGGGGGCAGGGAACACTGAAGCTTTCTTT
few	TRBV7-2	TRBJ2-3	-	CASSFGLSTDTQYF	TGTGCCAGCAGTTTTGGCCTTAGCACAGATACGCAGTATTTT
-	TRBV19	TRBJ2-7	TRBD2	CASRAGDEQYF	TGTGCCAGTAGGGCGGGAGACGAGCAGTACTTC
-	TRBV27	TRBJ2-7	-	CASSLSSALAPDYEQYF	TGTGCCAGCAGTTTATCTTCCGCGCTAGCCCCCGACTACGAGCAGTACTTC
-	TRBV9	TRBJ2-3	-	CASSVGGRVKYF	TGTGCCAGCAGCGTAGGAGGAAGGGTCAAGTATTTT
-	TRBV18	TRBJ2-5	-	CASSLRLDGRVSVRETQYF	TGTGCCAGCTCACTCCGACTCGACGGTCGGGTCTCGGTTCGAGAGACCCAGTACTTC
few	TRBV27	TRBJ2-1	TRBD1	CASSSPGTGANEQFF	TGTGCCAGCAGTTCCCCCGGGACAGGGGCTAATGAGCAGTTCTTC
-	TRBV6-2/TRBV6-3	TRBJ2-7	-	CASTGSSYEQYF	TGTGCCAGCACAGGCAGTTCCTACGAGCAGTACTTC
few	TRBV4-2	TRBJ2-2	-	CASSQFGPPTDTGELFF	TGTGCCAGCAGCCAGTTTGGGCCCCCAACAGACACCGGGGAGCTGTTTTTT
-	TRBV19	TRBJ2-3	TRBD1	CASSTRDRGSLTQYF	TGTGCCAGTAGTACTCGGGACAGGGGATCGCTTACGCAGTATTTT
-	TRBV9	TRBJ1-6	-	CASSVGATGYNSPLHF	TGTGCCAGCAGCGTAGGTGCTACAGGTTATAATTCACCCCTCCACTTT
-	TRBV20-1	TRBJ2-3	TRBD2	CSGSEREGPTDTQYF	TGCAGTGGGTCCGAGCGGGAGGGCCCTACAGATACGCAGTATTTT
-	TRBV14	TRBJ2-3	TRBD1	CASSQSNRGMGTDTQYF	TGTGCCAGCAGCCAATCTAACAGGGGTATGGGCACAGATACGCAGTATTTT
-	TRBV11-2	TRBJ2-7	TRBD2	CASSSPGLAASRYF	TGTGCCAGCAGCTCGCCGGGACTAGCGGCCAGCCGATACTTC
few	TRBV7-9	TRBJ2-3	TRBD2	CASAPAGGTDTQYF	TGTGCCAGCGCTCCCGCGGGGGGCACAGATACGCAGTATTTT
-	TRBV7-9	TRBJ2-1	TRBD1	CASSLAVASAGQGYNEQFF	TGTGCCAGCAGCTTAGCGGTAGCCTCCGCGGGACAGGGCTACAATGAGCAGTTCTTC
-	TRBV15	TRBJ2-7	TRBD1	CATSRDRDSSYEQYF	TGTGCCACCAGCAGAGACCGGGACAGCTCCTACGAGCAGTACTTC
-	TRBV3-1	TRBJ1-1	-	CASSQVRGENTEAFF	TGTGCCAGCAGCCAAGTACGTGGGGAGAACACTGAAGCTTTCTTT
-	TRBV12-3/TRBV12-4	TRBJ2-1	-	CASSDRLYNEQFF	TGTGCCAGCAGCGACAGGCTATACAATGAGCAGTTCTTC
few	TRBV7-9	TRBJ2-1	-	CASSLGELAYNEQFF	TGTGCCAGCAGCTTAGGCGAGCTGGCATACAATGAGCAGTTCTTC
-	TRBV24-1	TRBJ2-3	TRBD2	CATSDPRTSSSDTQYF	TGTGCCACCAGTGACCCGAGGACTAGCAGCTCGGATACGCAGTATTTT
few	TRBV14	TRBJ2-4	-	CASSQDTGVKNIQYF	TGTGCCAGCAGCCAAGATACGGGAGTCAAAAACATTCAGTACTTC
-	TRBV29-1	TRBJ1-2	-	CSVQRSSYGYTF	TGCAGCGTCCAAAGGAGCTCCTATGGCTACACCTTC
-	TRBV11-2	TRBJ2-5	-	CASSLDVFGSTDETRETQYF	TGTGCCAGCAGCTTAGATGTTTTTGGGTCGACAGACGAGACTCGTGAGACCCAGTACTTC
few	TRBV20-1	TRBJ1-1	-	CSARDFGANTEAFF	TGCAGTGCTAGAGATTTCGGGGCGAACACTGAAGCTTTCTTT
-	TRBV6-5	TRBJ2-1	TRBD1	CASSYGGQGQNEQFF	TGTGCCAGCAGTTACGGAGGACAGGGGCAAAATGAGCAGTTCTTC
-	TRBV12-3/TRBV12-4	TRBJ2-5	TRBD2	CASSPSSGRYQETQYF	TGTGCCAGCAGCCCAAGTAGCGGGAGGTACCAAGAGACCCAGTACTTC
few	TRBV5-4	TRBJ2-4	TRBD1	CASSRTTGDVKNIQYF	TGTGCCAGCAGCCGGACGACAGGGGATGTCAAAAACATTCAGTACTTC
-	TRBV7-2	TRBJ2-3	-	CASSLVGEDTQYF	TGTGCCAGCAGCTTAGTAGGGGAAGATACGCAGTATTTT
-	TRBV7-2	TRBJ2-1	TRBD1	CASSEGQPYNEQFF	TGTGCCAGCAGCGAGGGACAGCCATACAATGAGCAGTTCTTC
-	TRBV7-2	TRBJ1-1	-	CASSPSRLRNTEAFF	TGTGCCAGCAGCCCCTCGCGATTACGGAACACTGAAGCTTTCTTT
few	TRBV5-1	TRBJ2-3	TRBD1	CASQGVHTGDTQYF	TGCGCCAGCCAGGGGGTGCACACAGGGGATACGCAGTATTTT
-	TRBV5-1	TRBJ2-1	TRBD2	CASSLGVEAGERQFF	TGCGCCAGCAGCTTGGGGGTTGAAGCGGGAGAAAGGCAGTTCTTC
-	TRBV12-3/TRBV12-4	TRBJ2-1	TRBD2	CASTPSGRASYNEQFF	TGTGCCAGCACTCCTAGCGGGAGGGCCTCCTACAATGAGCAGTTCTTC
-	TRBV24-1	TRBJ2-7	TRBD1	CATSDSRTGGKQYF	TGTGCCACCAGTGATTCCCGGACAGGGGGCAAGCAGTACTTC
-	TRBV12-3/TRBV12-4	TRBJ2-7	TRBD1	CASSFVGQVHLEQYF	TGTGCCAGCAGTTTCGTGGGACAGGTCCATCTCGAGCAGTACTTC
many	TRBV12-3/TRBV12-4	TRBJ1-1	-	CASSLGTVNTEAFF	TGTGCCAGCAGTTTAGGGACAGTGAACACTGAAGCTTTCTTT
few	TRBV6-5	TRBJ1-2	-	CASTLRDGVTGYTF	TGTGCCAGCACCCTAAGGGACGGGGTAACGGGCTACACCTTC
-	TRBV27	TRBJ2-7	-	CASSLSGLVYEQYF	TGTGCCAGCAGTTTATCAGGGTTGGTGTACGAGCAGTACTTC
-	TRBV7-2	TRBJ1-5	-	CASSLSGNWGTQPQHF	TGTGCCAGCAGCTTAAGTGGGAATTGGGGAACACAGCCCCAGCATTTT
-	TRBV12-3/TRBV12-4	TRBJ2-3	-	CASSILAPGNTQYF	TGTGCCAGCAGTATCCTAGCGCCGGGAAATACGCAGTATTTT